The next 8 T cell receptor beta chains were all read from a single sample in a study of Graves' ophthalmopathy and Graves' hyperthyroidism. Beta-chain TCR CDR3 regions were amplified from RNA transcripts. Second-round multiplex PCR came after a first-round RT-PCR that employed HTBI primers. TCRdb reanalysed the multiplex PCR reads using MiXCR and keeps one entry per CDR3 protein. The table lists approximately 700,000 distinct CDR3 sequences, about 44% of them singletons. Sequenced: peripheral blood. These receptors were obtained from an adult man with Graves' ophthalmopathy.

This CDR3 is CASSPGQGLSSYNSPLHF. In DNA form, the CDR3 reads TGTGCCAGCAGCCCGGGACAGGGTCTGAGCTCCTATAATTCACCCCTCCACTTT. The chain couples TRBV9 to TRBJ1-6; 9 nucleotides match TRBD1. Trimming removed 4 bases from V and 0 bases from J; junction bases left unmatched: 8. CDR3 size: 18 residues. Germline V gene data show CDR1 as SGDLS and CDR2 as YYNGEE. The variable domain in full, with the rest retrieved from reference TRBV9 and TRBJ1-6, is DSGVTQTPKHLITATGQRVTLRCSPRSGDLSVYWYQQSLDQGLQFLIQYYNGEERAKGNILERFSAQQFPDLHSELNLSSLELGDSALYFCASSPGQGLSSYNSPLHFGNGTRLTVT.

This clonotype has a handful of counts. The chain recombines TRBV7-9 with TRBJ2-2, with D perhaps assigned TRBD1 or TRBD2 (5 bases each). CDR3 size: 14 residues. V gave up 5 bases and J gave up 7 bases, with 14 bases separating them. Germline assignment: CDR1 SEHNR and CDR2 FQNEAQ (reference sequence). The CDR3 region has the DNA TGTGCCAGCAGCCCCCGGGACGAAATCGGGGAGCTGTTTTTT. Translated, it gives CASSPRDEIGELFF.

This clonotype was detected many times. CDR3 sequence: CAISRGQVNYGYTF. In DNA, the CDR3 is TGTGCCATCAGTCGAGGACAGGTGAACTATGGCTACACCTTC. The V and J genes are TRBV10-3 and TRBJ1-2; 7 bases align to TRBD1. Per the germline V gene, CDR1 is ENHRY and CDR2 is SYGVKD. This CDR3 is 14 amino acids long. V shed 5 bases and J 2 bases; nucleotides not matched to a gene: 5.

The chain links TRBV24-1 to TRBJ2-7; 9 nucleotides line up with TRBD2. Losses at the gene ends were 10 bases for V and 3 bases for J; bases not matched to a gene: 9. Per germline, CDR1 KGHDR and CDR2 SFDVKD. The CDR3 consists of 14 residues. CDR3 DNA: TGTGCCACTAAAAAGGCTAGCGGGGTCTACGAGCAGTACTTC. It is translated as CATKKASGVYEQYF.

This clonotype was seen at least ten times. V gene TRBV25-1 combines with J gene TRBJ2-7; 10 bases are a match to TRBD1. V dropped 2 bases and J dropped 5; count of bases not matched to a gene: 12. CDR1 MGHDK and CDR2 SYGVNS come from the germline V gene. This CDR3 region has 17 residues. CDR3 bases: TGTGCCAGCAGTGAACCCAGCCCCGGGACAGGGGAACACGAGCAGTACTTC. It is translated as CASSEPSPGTGEHEQYF.

This clonotype was counted only a few times. This chain links TRBV7-9 with TRBJ2-7, with D possibly called TRBD1 or TRBD2 (5 bases each). The CDR3 extends over 15 amino acids. CDR1 SEHNR and CDR2 FQNEAQ come from the germline V gene (reference sequence). The V end lost 5 bases, the J end lost 2 bases, and 16 bases lay between the germline ends. The CDR3 protein is CASSKAGTETYEQYF. Written as DNA, the CDR3 is TGTGCCAGCAGCAAAGCCGGGACGGAAACCTACGAGCAGTACTTC.

At least ten counts were recorded for this clonotype. The J gene is TRBJ2-7, the V gene TRBV29-1; TRBD2 might be the D (5 bases). CDR3 length: 11 amino acids. Trimming shortened V by 6 bases and J by 2 bases, and 8 bases separated the two germline ends. Per the germline V gene, CDR1 is SQVTM and CDR2 is ANQGSEA. The CDR3 loop reads CSVKGAYEQYF. The DNA for the CDR3 is TGCAGCGTGAAGGGAGCCTACGAGCAGTACTTC.

This clonotype showed up many times. V and J are TRBV19 and TRBJ1-1, with 8 bases aligning to TRBD1. The CDR3 extends over 15 amino acids. With 5 bases clipped from V and 0 bases from J, the junction kept 5 bases outside the gene matches. Germline lookup yields CDR1 LNHDA and CDR2 SQIVND (reference sequence). In DNA form, the CDR3 reads TGTGCCAGTAGTTCCAGGGGGCCCATGAACACTGAAGCTTTCTTT. This gives the protein CASSSRGPMNTEAFF.